This T cell receptor beta chain originates from a study of shared clonotypes between healthy human individuals. Sequenced by immunoSEQ multiplex PCR; TCRdb stores in-frame clones only, minus some. The repertoire holds roughly 2,000,000 clones, roughly 95% seen once, with approximately 1% in the top ten. Trimming took 2 bases from V and 2 from J; bases not matched to a gene: 3. Per germline, CDR1 WSHSY and CDR2 SAAADI. This CDR3 is 14 amino acids long. Naive CD8 cells lacked CD45RO, underwent positive selection for CCR7 and left out terminally differentiated effector memory CD45RA+ cells. This TCR was sampled from a young man in good health. Sequences were obtained from naive CD8+ T cells sorted from blood. The chain is built from TRBV10-2 and TRBJ2-7; TRBD1 matches 7 bases. The CDR3 DNA is TGCGCCAGCAGTGAGGAGGGGGCTGCCTACGAGCAGTACTTC. This translates into CASSEEGAAYEQYF.